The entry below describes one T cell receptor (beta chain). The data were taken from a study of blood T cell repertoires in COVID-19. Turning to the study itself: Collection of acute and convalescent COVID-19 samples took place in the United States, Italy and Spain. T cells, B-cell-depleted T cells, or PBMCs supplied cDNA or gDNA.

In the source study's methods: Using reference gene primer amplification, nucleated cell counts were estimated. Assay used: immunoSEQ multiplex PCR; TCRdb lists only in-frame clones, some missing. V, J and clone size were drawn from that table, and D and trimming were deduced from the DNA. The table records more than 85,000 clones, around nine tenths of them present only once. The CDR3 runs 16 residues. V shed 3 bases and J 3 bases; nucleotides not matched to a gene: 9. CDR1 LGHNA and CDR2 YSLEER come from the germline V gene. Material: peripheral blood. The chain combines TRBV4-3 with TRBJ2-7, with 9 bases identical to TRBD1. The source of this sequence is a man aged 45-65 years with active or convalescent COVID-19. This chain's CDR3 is CASSQGTGRSNYEQYF. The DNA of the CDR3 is TGCGCCAGCAGCCAGGGGACAGGGAGGTCCAACTACGAGCAGTACTTC.